This TCR beta chain was profiled in a study of blood T cell repertoires in COVID-19 (TCRdb year 2020). About the full investigation: The collaborator samples originated in the United States, Italy and Spain and spanned the acute and convalescent phases of COVID-19. The material from the prospective study consisted of cDNA or gDNA derived from T cells, B-cell-depleted T cells, or PBMCs. The dataset comprised deeply sampled blood TCRbeta repertoires from subjects exposed to, actively infected with, or recovered from COVID-19. The repertoires were released in a freely available public database intended as a resource for research on the immune response to SARS-CoV-2. The samples were drawn from the first 160 participants of the ongoing ImmuneRACE study and from some 1,300 subjects provided by 6 global collaborators. A de-identified subject ID, COVID-19 status, age in years and sex were almost always included in the sample metadata. Where available, HLA class I and class II types were obtained from metadata supplied by the sample provider rather than from assay-based typing.

The research as a whole found: Clinical and demographic metadata were provided uncurated, with the amount varying by source and participant.

TCRbeta CDR3 regions were amplified from genomic DNA by means of the immunoSEQ Assay, a bias-controlled multiplex PCR. The original pipeline was this. Nucleated cell counts per sample were estimated from amplification of reference gene primers within the assay. To quantify the absolute abundance of each unique TCRbeta CDR3 rearrangement, sequence reads were collapsed and filtered. For each sample, productive Simpson clonality was calculated as the square root of Simpson's diversity index across productive rearrangements. TCRdb carries this immuneACCESS record with in-frame sequences only. Its versions omit some clonotypes, under half of them owing to an unresolved V gene in the studies checked, with the rest unexplained. That table supplies the V and J calls and clone size; D and trimming were determined from the DNA. The sample contains under 100,000 clones, approximately 90% of them found a single time. The leading ten clones occupy 4.6% of the sample.

At the junction V is shortened by 1 base and J by 0 bases; bases outside the gene matches: 3. Measured from the cysteine to the phenylalanine, the CDR3 is 17 residues long. The entry retains the CDR3 DNA only, 51 bases that are in frame from base 1. In the germline V gene, CDR1 corresponds to SGHAT and CDR2 to FQNNGV. Collaborating institutions collected whole blood in K2EDTA tubes following their own protocols. For TCRbeta analysis, collaborator samples were shipped as frozen whole blood, as isolated PBMCs, or as DNA extracted from either sample type. Details on this clone: The clone's antigen remains unknown. Base qualities are not at hand, and no much larger clone is one base apart.

In this chain, TRBV11-2 is recombined with TRBJ1-4, with 9 central nucleotides matching TRBD1. Sequencing was done on a sample of peripheral blood. The origin of this receptor is a man in his forties or fifties with active COVID-19. The CDR3 protein sequence reads: CASSLGQGVTTNEKLFF. The nucleotides are TGTGCCAGCAGCTTAGGACAGGGGGTAACAACTAATGAAAAACTGTTTTTT.